The 19 T cell receptor beta chains in this list originate from one sample, sequenced in a study of T-cell reconstitution after alpha-beta-depleted transplantation in children. The library targeted TCRbeta and was prepared with unique molecular identifiers. MiXCR, run by TCRdb on the PCR reads, gives a single entry per CDR3 protein. The sample yields 250,000 to 400,000 distinct CDR3 sequences, 20% to 30% seen once. The sample in question was PBMCs, mostly from graft donor cells, obtained 180 days after TCRalphabeta/CD19-depleted stem cell transplant. These receptor sequences come from a male patient younger than 18 who had a stem cell transplant for acute lymphoblastic leukemia, so the T cells may come from the graft donor.

The chain is built from TRBV3-1 and TRBJ2-4; 13 bases are a match to TRBD2. The CDR3 runs to 14 residues. The ends lost 8 bases at V and 4 bases at J; junction bases unmatched: 2. From germline, CDR1 is LGHDT and CDR2 YNNKEL (reference sequence). Here the CDR3 reads CASAGLAGKNIQYF. In nucleotides, the CDR3 is TGTGCCAGCGCGGGACTAGCGGGAAAAAACATTCAGTACTTC.

The chain recombines TRBV12-3 or TRBV12-4 with TRBJ2-1; TRBD2 agrees at 8 bases. This CDR3 has 17 amino acids. The V segment lost 5 bases and the J segment 7 bases; nucleotides outside the gene matches: 16. The CDR3 reads CASSSTGTRRAWNEQFF. In nucleotides, the CDR3 is TGTGCCAGCAGTAGTACCGGGACTAGGAGGGCATGGAATGAGCAGTTCTTC.

The chain links TRBV28 to TRBJ2-1; 7 bases are shared with TRBD2. Unmatched junction bases numbered 6, after V lost 2 bases and J lost 8 bases. Per the germline V gene, CDR1 is MDHEN and CDR2 is SYDVKM. This CDR3 comprises 14 residues. The CDR3 nucleotides are TGTGCCAGCAGTTTAAGACTAGCAAGGGATGAGCAGTTCTTC. It encodes CASSLRLARDEQFF.

The V gene is TRBV6-5, the J gene TRBJ2-1; 7 bases agree with TRBD2. This CDR3 comprises 15 residues. Germline CDR1 MNHEY, CDR2 SVGAGI. After removal of 4 bases from V and 2 bases from J, the junction contained 5 bases not matched to a gene. The CDR3 spells CASSLASGTYNEQFF. CDR3 in DNA: TGTGCCAGCAGTTTAGCTAGCGGTACCTACAATGAGCAGTTCTTC.

The chain has TRBV5-1 and TRBJ2-3; D uncertain. V was pared by 6 bases and J by 2 bases, with 16 bases between. The CDR3 covers 15 residues. Germline lookup yields CDR1 SGHRS and CDR2 YFSETQ. The CDR3 coding sequence is TGCGCCAGCAAGGGAAAAGGAGCCATCACAGATACGCAGTATTTT. This codes for CASKGKGAITDTQYF.

V usage is TRBV5-1 and J usage is TRBJ1-1; the match to TRBD1 covers 7 bases. The germline CDR1 and CDR2 sequences are SGHRS and YFSETQ. The CDR3 runs to 13 residues. The V segment lost 10 bases and the J segment 2 bases; nucleotides outside the gene matches: 8. CDR3 DNA: TGCGCCGGCCGACAGGGTGGTAACACTGAAGCTTTCTTT. This sequence encodes CAGRQGGNTEAFF.

The V gene is TRBV5-1, the J gene TRBJ2-6; D gene unclear. Germline values: CDR1 SGHRS, CDR2 YFSETQ. V was clipped by 0 bases and J by 0 bases, with 4 bases between them. The CDR3 is 15 amino acids. CDR3 sequence reads: CASSLGTSGANVLTF. DNA of the CDR3: TGCGCCAGCAGCTTGGGAACCTCTGGGGCCAACGTCCTGACTTTC. The variable domain in full, completed from reference TRBV5-1 and TRBJ2-6, reads KAGVTQTPRYLIKTRGQQVTLSCSPISGHRSVSWYQQTPGQGLQFLFEYFSETQRNKGNFPGRFSGRQFSNSRSEMNVSTLELGDSALYLCASSLGTSGANVLTFGAGSRLTVL.

This clonotype has ten or more counts. The chain has TRBV20-1 and TRBJ2-7; no definite D call. V shed 3 bases and J shed 2 bases, with 17 bases lying between them. The CDR3 has 15 residues. Looked up from germline, CDR1 is DFQATT and CDR2 is SNEGSKA (reference sequence). CDR3 in DNA: TGCAGTGCTAGGGGTTTCGCTACAAAACCCTACGAGCAGTACTTC. Translated, it gives CSARGFATKPYEQYF.

The genes are TRBV15 and TRBJ2-7; no clear D. V gave up 8 bases and J gave up 3 bases, with 14 bases separating them. Germline V lookup: CDR1 LNHNV, CDR2 YYDKDF (reference sequence). The CDR3 is 13 amino acids. This CDR3 is CATSDREDYEQYF. CDR3 DNA sequence: TGTGCCACCTCGGACCGTGAGGACTACGAGCAGTACTTC.

This clonotype was counted a few times. The chain joins TRBV7-9 to TRBJ2-7, with D uncertain. V dropped 5 bases and J dropped 0 bases, with 17 bases sitting between them. CDR1 SEHNR and CDR2 FQNEAQ come from the germline V gene (reference sequence). The CDR3 is 16 residues long. CDR3 residues: CASSTFDQESSYEQYF. The CDR3 DNA sequence: TGTGCCAGCAGCACCTTCGACCAGGAGAGCTCCTACGAGCAGTACTTC.

This rearrangement joins TRBV7-6 to TRBJ2-3, with D perhaps matching TRBD2 (6 bases). V shed 0 bases and J shed 0 bases, with 16 bases lying between them. CDR1 is SGHVS, CDR2 FNYEAQ, per germline. CDR3 length: 18 residues. The DNA of the CDR3 is TGTGCCAGCAGCTTAGCGGACTACTGGGGTTTTAGCACAGATACGCAGTATTTT. The encoded protein is CASSLADYWGFSTDTQYF.

The table lists this clonotype with a few counts. The chain recombines TRBV7-2 with TRBJ2-3, with 9 bases fitting TRBD1. The germline gives CDR1 SGHTA, CDR2 FQGNSA. The CDR3 has 15 amino acids. With 4 bases clipped from V and 0 bases from J, the junction kept 2 bases outside the gene matches. The CDR3 sequence: CASSSGQGSTDTQYF. As DNA, the CDR3 is TGTGCCAGCAGCTCGGGACAGGGAAGCACAGATACGCAGTATTTT.

The V and J genes are TRBV11-2 and TRBJ2-7, with D tentatively TRBD2 (5 bases). The CDR3 sequence is 16 residues long. Trimming removed 3 bases at V and 2 bases at J, with 17 bases between. Germline V gene data show CDR1 as SGHAT and CDR2 as FQNNGV. CDR3 nucleotide sequence: TGTGCCAGCAGCTTCATCCGGGGAGAAGGAGCCTACGAGCAGTACTTC. Residues: CASSFIRGEGAYEQYF.

This clonotype turned up a few times. The gene calls are TRBV3-1 and TRBJ2-1; 13 bases agree with TRBD2. CDR1 is LGHDT, CDR2 YNNKEL, per germline (reference sequence). The CDR3 consists of 15 residues. After removal of 8 bases from V and 10 bases from J, the junction contained 11 bases not matched to a gene. CDR3 sequence: CASDAGTSGISEQFF. DNA for the CDR3: TGTGCCAGCGACGCCGGGACTAGCGGGATCTCGGAGCAGTTCTTC.

The chain couples TRBV19 to TRBJ2-2; TRBD2 aligns across 10 bases. The CDR3 runs to 15 residues. Germline CDR1 reads LNHDA; CDR2 reads SQIVND (reference sequence). V was clipped by 9 bases and J by 7 bases; unmatched bases: 11. Written as DNA, the CDR3 is TGTGCCAGCAGAGCGTCTAGCGGGAGTATCGGGGAGCTGTTTTTT. It translates to CASRASSGSIGELFF.

V is TRBV7-3 and J is TRBJ2-2, with 7 bases fitting TRBD2. In germline, CDR1 is SGHTA, CDR2 FQGTGA. After removal of 4 bases from V and 5 bases from J, the junction contained 10 bases not matched to a gene. This CDR3 has 16 residues. The CDR3 DNA follows: TGTGCCAGCAGCTCCTTCTCGGGGAGGGGAACCGGGGAGCTGTTTTTT. This translates into CASSSFSGRGTGELFF.

The CDR3 DNA is TGCAGTGCTAGAGATACGGAGACACATTCATCCTACGAGCAGTACTTC. The encoded protein is CSARDTETHSSYEQYF. The genes are TRBV20-1 and TRBJ2-7; D uncertain. Looked up from germline, CDR1 is DFQATT and CDR2 is SNEGSKA (reference sequence). Trimming left V 0 bases short and J 1 base short, with 16 bases between. The CDR3 spans 16 residues.

The rearrangement uses TRBV6-2 or TRBV6-3 and TRBJ1-1; possibly TRBD1 for D (6 bases). Germline CDR1 reads MNHEY; CDR2 reads SVGEGT. V lost 2 bases, J lost 10 bases, and 20 bases lay in between. This CDR3 is 15 amino acids long. As DNA, the CDR3 is TGTGCCAGCAGTTACGGGGGGGCGCATTTTGAAGGAGCTTTCTTT. It codes for CASSYGGAHFEGAFF.

V usage is TRBV5-1 and J usage is TRBJ2-3; 7 nucleotides align to TRBD2. J lost 1 base, V lost 4 bases, and 9 bases had no gene match. CDR1 is SGHRS and CDR2 is YFSETQ in the germline V gene. CDR3 length: 16 amino acids. The CDR3 region has the DNA TGCGCCAGCAGCCCACCCCTGGGGGGGGGCACAGATACGCAGTATTTT. Translation gives CASSPPLGGGTDTQYF.